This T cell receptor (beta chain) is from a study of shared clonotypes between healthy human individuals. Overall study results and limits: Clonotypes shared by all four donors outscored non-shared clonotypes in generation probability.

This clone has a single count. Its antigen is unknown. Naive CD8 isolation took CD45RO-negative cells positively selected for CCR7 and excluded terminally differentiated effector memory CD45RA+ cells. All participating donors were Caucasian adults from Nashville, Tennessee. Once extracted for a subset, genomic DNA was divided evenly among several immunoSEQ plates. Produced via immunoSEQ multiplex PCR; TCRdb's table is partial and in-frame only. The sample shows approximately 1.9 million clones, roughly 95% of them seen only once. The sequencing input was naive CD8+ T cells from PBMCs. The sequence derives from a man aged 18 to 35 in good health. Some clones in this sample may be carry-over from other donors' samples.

In nucleotides, the CDR3 is TGTGCCAGCAGCGTAGGACAGGGGGTAAAGGAAGAGACCCAGTACTTC. Translation: CASSVGQGVKEETQYF. This rearrangement joins TRBV9 to TRBJ2-5; the match to TRBD1 covers 9 bases. Germline lookup yields CDR1 SGDLS and CDR2 YYNGEE. V gave up 0 bases and J gave up 3 bases; unmatched junction bases: 6. This CDR3 is 16 amino acids long.